This passage covers 18 T cell receptor beta chains from one sample sequenced in a study of T cells expressing NK-cell markers. TCRdb re-called the 5' RACE reads and catalogs CDR3 proteins one per entry, DNA excluded. Its table lists about 700 distinct CDR3 sequences. Source material: blood T cells: a sorted CD56 or NKG2C T cell subset, CD4+ or CD8+ T cells, or bulk PBMC T cells (not recorded which). The receptors were sampled from a woman under 30 in good health.

Frequency places this clonotype as hyperexpanded. The genes are TRBV14 and TRBJ2-7; TCRdb indicates TRBD1, and absent DNA this call remains unverified. In germline, CDR1 is SGHDN, CDR2 FVKESK. This CDR3 has 11 residues. CDR3 loop: CASSRRAKQYF. Combining the CDR3 with reference TRBV14 and TRBJ2-7 gives the whole variable domain EAGVTQFPSHSVIEKGQTVTLRCDPISGHDNLYWYRRVMGKEIKFLLHFVKESKQDESGMPNNRFLAERTGGTYSTLKVQPAELEDSGVYFCASSRRAKQYFGPGTRLTVT.

The J gene is TRBJ2-1, the V gene TRBV27; checking the TCRdb D call of TRBD1 is not possible without DNA. Germline V gene data show CDR1 as MNHEY and CDR2 as SMNVEV (reference sequence). The CDR3 runs to 15 residues. The CDR3 sequence: CASSLRDRDYNEQFF.

The chain employs TRBV3-1 and TRBJ2-7; TCRdb designates TRBD1, a call that cannot be tested without DNA. Germline lookup yields CDR1 LGHDT and CDR2 YNNKEL (reference sequence). CDR3 length equals 17 residues. CDR3 region: CASSQAPYWGGPYEQYF.

J is TRBJ2-5 and V is TRBV7-8. CDR1 SGHVS and CDR2 FQNEAQ come from the germline V gene. The CDR3 totals 12 residues. CDR3 in amino acids: CASSLLLETQYF.

The CDR3 protein is CASSWDIIEGTEAFF. The chain links TRBV5-1 to TRBJ1-1. CDR1 SGHRS and CDR2 YFSETQ come from the germline V gene. The CDR3 has 15 residues.

This chain joins TRBV27 and TRBJ1-3; lacking DNA, the TRBD1 call made by TCRdb goes unchecked. This CDR3 has 16 residues. Germline CDR1 and CDR2: MNHEY and SMNVEV (reference sequence). This chain's CDR3 is CASRGLQGALANTIYF.

Its frequency marks this clonotype as medium-sized. The chain carries TRBV27 and TRBJ1-1. The CDR3 spans 13 residues. Germline V gene lookup returns CDR1 MNHEY and CDR2 SMNVEV (reference sequence). The CDR3 region is CASSLGGDTEAFF.

This sequence joins TRBV6-1 and TRBJ2-7; TCRdb lists TRBD1, though no DNA is available to test this call. Germline CDR1 and CDR2: MNHNS and SASEGT. This CDR3 spans 15 amino acids. The CDR3 is CASSEPGQFSYEQYF.

This rearrangement joins TRBV27 to TRBJ1-2; TCRdb outputs TRBD1, but without DNA this stays unchecked. This CDR3 region has 14 residues. Germline V gene sequence: CDR1 MNHEY, CDR2 SMNVEV (reference sequence). CDR3 loop: CASSPGQSNYGYTF.

This chain joins TRBV3-1 and TRBJ1-5. The germline gives CDR1 LGHDT, CDR2 YNNKEL (reference sequence). The CDR3 sequence is 14 residues long. CDR3 in amino acids: CASSPRQRNQPQHF.

The rearrangement joins TRBV20-1 to TRBJ1-6; checking the TCRdb D call of TRBD1 is not possible without DNA. The CDR3 runs to 17 residues. CDR1 and CDR2 (germline): DFQATT, SNEGSKA (reference sequence). This chain's CDR3 is CSAYRDRGSFDNSPLHF.

The chain couples TRBV20-1 to TRBJ2-3; TCRdb's D gene call, TRBD2, goes unchecked for lack of DNA. Germline V gene lookup returns CDR1 DFQATT and CDR2 SNEGSKA (reference sequence). The CDR3 is made up of 17 amino acids. CDR3 residues: CSARGGTSGTSTDTQYF.

Its frequency marks this clonotype as hyperexpanded. This sequence joins TRBV14 and TRBJ1-6; as DNA is missing, the TRBD1 call by TCRdb cannot be tested. There are 14 residues in the CDR3. Germline V gene data show CDR1 as SGHDN and CDR2 as FVKESK. CDR3 loop: CASSQDRGSTPLHF. The complete variable domain, with remaining parts taken from reference TRBV14 and TRBJ1-6, reads EAGVTQFPSHSVIEKGQTVTLRCDPISGHDNLYWYRRVMGKEIKFLLHFVKESKQDESGMPNNRFLAERTGGTYSTLKVQPAELEDSGVYFCASSQDRGSTPLHFGNGTRLTVT.

The rearrangement joins TRBV2 to TRBJ2-7; the D call of TRBD2 rests on TCRdb alone, since no DNA is present to check it. The CDR3 is 20 amino acids. From germline, CDR1 is SNHLY and CDR2 FYNNEI. CDR3 in amino acids: CASSAFSWPGVGLAEYEQYF.

The chain is built from TRBV3-1 and TRBJ1-1; as DNA is missing, the TRBD1 call by TCRdb cannot be tested. Germline V CDR1 and CDR2: LGHDT, YNNKEL (reference sequence). The CDR3 consists of 16 residues. CDR3 sequence: CASSPWMDRGCTEAFF.

This chain uses TRBV30 with TRBJ1-1; with no DNA, the TCRdb D assignment of TRBD1 cannot be verified. CDR1 is GTSNPN, CDR2 SVGIG, per germline (reference sequence). There are 19 residues in the CDR3. The CDR3 loop reads CAWRLRDRDGFRWNTEAFF.

The chain uses TRBV7-9 and TRBJ2-7; TCRdb's D call of TRBD2 is untestable without DNA. The CDR3 loop spans 16 amino acids. Per the germline V gene, CDR1 is SEHNR and CDR2 is FQNEAQ (reference sequence). The CDR3 protein is CASSGKGAEAPREQYF.

The chain couples TRBV6-4 to TRBJ2-1; TCRdb's D gene call, TRBD2, goes unchecked for lack of DNA. CDR3 length: 15 amino acids. Germline V gives CDR1 MRHNA, CDR2 SNTAGT. The CDR3 reads CASSPTSGSSNEQFF.